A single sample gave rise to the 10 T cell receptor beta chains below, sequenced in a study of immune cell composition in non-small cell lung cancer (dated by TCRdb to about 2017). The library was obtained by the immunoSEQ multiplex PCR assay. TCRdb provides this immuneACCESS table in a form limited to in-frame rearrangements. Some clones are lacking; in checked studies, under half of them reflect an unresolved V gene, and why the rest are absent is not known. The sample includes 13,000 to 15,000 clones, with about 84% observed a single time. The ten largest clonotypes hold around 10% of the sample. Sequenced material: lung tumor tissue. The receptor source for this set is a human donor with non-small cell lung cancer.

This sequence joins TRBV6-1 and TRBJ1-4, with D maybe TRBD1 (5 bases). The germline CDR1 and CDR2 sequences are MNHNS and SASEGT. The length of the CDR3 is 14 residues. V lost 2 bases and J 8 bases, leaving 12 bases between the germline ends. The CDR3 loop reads CASSEYGAGEKLFF. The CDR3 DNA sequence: TGTGCCAGCAGTGAATATGGGGCGGGGGAAAAACTGTTTTTT.

Written as DNA, the CDR3 is TGTGCCAGCAGCCCGATCACTAGCTTCCATGAGCAGTTCTTC. The encoded protein is CASSPITSFHEQFF. The chain carries TRBV7-9 and TRBJ2-1, with D perhaps TRBD2 (6 bases). Germline CDR1 is SEHNR and CDR2 is FQNEAQ (reference sequence). Trimming stripped 5 bases from V and 8 bases from J, with 16 bases between. The CDR3 spans 14 residues.

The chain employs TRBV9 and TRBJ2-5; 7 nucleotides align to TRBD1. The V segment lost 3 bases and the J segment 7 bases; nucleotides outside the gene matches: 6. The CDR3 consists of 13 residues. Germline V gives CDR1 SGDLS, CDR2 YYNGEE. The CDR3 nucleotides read TGTGCCAGCAGCGCCGGGACAGAGGTGACCCAGTACTTC. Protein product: CASSAGTEVTQYF.

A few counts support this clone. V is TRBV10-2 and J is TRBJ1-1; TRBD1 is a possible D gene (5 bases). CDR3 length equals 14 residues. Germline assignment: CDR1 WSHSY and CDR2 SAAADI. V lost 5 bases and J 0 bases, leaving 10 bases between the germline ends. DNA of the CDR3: TGCGCCAGCAGTCTGACAGTAATGAACACTGAAGCTTTCTTT. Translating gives CASSLTVMNTEAFF.

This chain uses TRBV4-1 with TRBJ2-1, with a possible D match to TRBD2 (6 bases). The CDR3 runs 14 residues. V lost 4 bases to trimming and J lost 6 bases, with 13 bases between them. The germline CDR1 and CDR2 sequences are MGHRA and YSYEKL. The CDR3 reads CASSLSEGGNEQFF. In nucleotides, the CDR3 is TGCGCCAGCAGCCTGTCTGAGGGAGGCAATGAGCAGTTCTTC.

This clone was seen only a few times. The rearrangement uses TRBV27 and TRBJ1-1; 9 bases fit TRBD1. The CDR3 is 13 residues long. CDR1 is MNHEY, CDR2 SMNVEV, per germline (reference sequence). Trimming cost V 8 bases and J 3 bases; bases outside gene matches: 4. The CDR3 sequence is CASHDRGYTEAFF. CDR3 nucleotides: TGTGCCAGCCACGACAGGGGGTACACTGAAGCTTTCTTT.

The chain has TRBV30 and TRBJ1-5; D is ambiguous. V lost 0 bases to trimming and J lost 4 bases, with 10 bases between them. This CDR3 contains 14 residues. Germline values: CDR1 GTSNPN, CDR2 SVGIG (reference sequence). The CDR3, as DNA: TGTGCCTGGAGTGTACAGTGGCCGAATCAGCCCCAGCATTTT. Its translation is CAWSVQWPNQPQHF. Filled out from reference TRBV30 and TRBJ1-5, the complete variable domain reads SQTIHQWPATLVQPVGSPLSLECTVEGTSNPNLYWYRQAAGRGLQLLFYSVGIGQISSEVPQNLSASRPQDRQFILSSKKLLLSDSGFYLCAWSVQWPNQPQHFGDGTRLSIL.

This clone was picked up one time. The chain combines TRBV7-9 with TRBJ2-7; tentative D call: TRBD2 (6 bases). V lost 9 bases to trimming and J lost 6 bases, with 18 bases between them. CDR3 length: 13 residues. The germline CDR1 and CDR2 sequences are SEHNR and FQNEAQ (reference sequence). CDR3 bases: TGTGCCAGTGGGACTTCCAACTCGGGCGAGCAGTACTTC. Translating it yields CASGTSNSGEQYF.

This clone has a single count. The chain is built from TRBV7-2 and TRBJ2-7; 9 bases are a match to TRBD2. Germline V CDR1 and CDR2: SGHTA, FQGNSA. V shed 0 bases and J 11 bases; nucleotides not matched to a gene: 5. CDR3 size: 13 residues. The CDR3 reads CASSLAASGNEYF. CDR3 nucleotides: TGTGCCAGCAGCTTAGCGGCTAGCGGGAATGAGTACTTC.

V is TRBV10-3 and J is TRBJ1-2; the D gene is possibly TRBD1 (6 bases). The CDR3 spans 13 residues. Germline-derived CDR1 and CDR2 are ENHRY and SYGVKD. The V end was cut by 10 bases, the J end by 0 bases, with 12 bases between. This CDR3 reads CATRGGPNYGYTF. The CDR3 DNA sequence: TGTGCCACCCGGGGGGGCCCTAACTATGGCTACACCTTC.